This passage covers 21 T cell receptor beta chains from one sample sequenced in a study of cytomegalovirus exposure and HLA in healthy donors (dated 2017 in TCRdb). Libraries were constructed by the immunoSEQ multiplex PCR assay. For the multiplex PCR, a mixture combining 60 forward primers for TCR Vbeta segments and 13 reverse primers for TCR Jbeta segments was used. TCRdb's version of the immuneACCESS table is confined to in-frame rearrangements and falls short of the full clone set. An unresolved V gene accounts for under half of the shortfall where checked; the remainder is of unknown origin. The sample profile shows 100,000 to 150,000 clones; roughly three quarters of them were found once. The leading ten clones occupy about 1.6% of the sample. Input material: PBMCs. These TCRs come from a young woman in good health and CMV-seronegative.

The rearrangement joins TRBV15 to TRBJ1-2; D unclear. CDR3 length equals 14 residues. Deletions cut 0 bases from V and 4 bases from J, with 9 bases between. Germline V lookup: CDR1 LNHNV, CDR2 YYDKDF (reference sequence). CDR3 sequence (DNA): TGTGCCACCAGCAGAGAAAACGGTCCCTATGGCTACACCTTC. Protein sequence: CATSRENGPYGYTF. Together with reference TRBV15 and TRBJ1-2, the CDR3 gives the full variable domain: DAMVIQNPRYQVTQFGKPVTLSCSQTLNHNVMYWYQQKSSQAPKLLFHYYDKDFNNEADTPDNFQSRRPNTSFCFLDIRSPGLGDTAMYLCATSRENGPYGYTFGSGTRLTVV.

V usage is TRBV4-2 and J usage is TRBJ2-3; 8 bases line up with TRBD2. V shed 0 bases and J 5 bases; nucleotides not matched to a gene: 7. The CDR3 spans 16 residues. In germline, CDR1 is LGHNA, CDR2 YNFKEQ. CDR3 sequence: CASSQDLAGGLDTQYF. Here the CDR3 DNA reads TGTGCCAGCAGCCAAGATCTGGCGGGAGGATTAGATACGCAGTATTTT.

V gene TRBV29-1 combines with J gene TRBJ1-1, with D unclear. Per germline, CDR1 SQVTM and CDR2 ANQGSEA. The CDR3 covers 16 residues. Trimming removed 4 bases at V and 0 bases at J, with 18 bases between. The CDR3 bases are TGCAGCGTTGTCGGGGAGGGAGGAGCCATGAACACTGAAGCTTTCTTT. Its translation: CSVVGEGGAMNTEAFF.

This sequence joins TRBV6-5 and TRBJ2-7, with a weak D call TRBD1 (6 bases). CDR1 and CDR2 from the germline V gene are MNHEY and SVGAGI. CDR3 length: 16 amino acids. V shed 4 bases and J shed 4 bases, with 20 bases lying between them. The CDR3 DNA follows: TGTGCCAGCAGTTCCCCGAACAGGGTTCATGGGTACGAGCAGTACTTC. This gives the protein CASSSPNRVHGYEQYF.

The chain is built from TRBV29-1 and TRBJ2-2; 11 positions agree with TRBD1. The CDR3 contains 14 residues. The germline CDR1 and CDR2 sequences are SQVTM and ANQGSEA. The trim removed 7 bases at V and 7 bases at J, leaving 8 bases unmatched. The CDR3 region has the DNA TGCAGCGCCGGACAGGGGGCAAAAGGCGGGGAGCTGTTTTTT. It yields the protein CSAGQGAKGGELFF.

The V call is TRBV7-9, the J call TRBJ1-1; D possibly corresponds to TRBD1 (6 bases). Trimming removed 3 bases at V and 0 bases at J, with 14 bases between. This CDR3 comprises 16 residues. Germline assignment: CDR1 SEHNR and CDR2 FQNEAQ (reference sequence). Written as DNA, the CDR3 is TGTGCCAGCAGCTTCCCGACAGGAACCCTGAACACTGAAGCTTTCTTT. Its protein is CASSFPTGTLNTEAFF.

Concerning this clone itself: The junction and the germline gene differ at one end; a read error may be behind it. The sample holds other DNA sequences that translate to the same CDR3. The chain combines TRBV29-1 with TRBJ1-1; D might be TRBD1 (5 bases). Per germline, CDR1 SQVTM and CDR2 ANQGSEA. This CDR3 comprises 13 residues. The CDR3, as DNA: TGCAGCGTTGAGGGGGACTCCAACACTGAGGCTTTCTTT. Translation gives CSVEGDSNTEAFF.

This clone was found once. This sequence joins TRBV9 and TRBJ2-1; 8 bases are a match to TRBD2. V lost 3 bases and J lost 1; bases outside the gene matches: 15. CDR1 SGDLS and CDR2 YYNGEE come from the germline V gene. CDR3 length: 19 residues. The CDR3 loop is CASSAGTPGGLGSYNEQFF. The DNA for the CDR3 is TGTGCCAGCAGCGCCGGGACCCCGGGAGGGTTAGGGTCCTACAATGAGCAGTTCTTC.

The CDR3 loop is CAWSWGSGRNNEQFF. The CDR3 coding sequence is TGTGCCTGGAGTTGGGGTTCGGGGAGGAACAATGAGCAGTTCTTC. The V gene is TRBV30, the J gene TRBJ2-1, with D possibly matching TRBD2 (6 bases). Between the trimmed V and J ends, which lost 2 bases and 5 bases, there was a span of 16 bases. Germline V gene sequence: CDR1 GTSNPN, CDR2 SVGIG (reference sequence). This CDR3 is 15 amino acids long.

This clone has just a few counts. The chain joins TRBV4-1 to TRBJ2-2, with 11 bases lining up with TRBD2. V lost 4 bases and J lost 1; bases outside the gene matches: 2. Germline CDR1 and CDR2: MGHRA and YSYEKL. The length of the CDR3 is 16 residues. The CDR3 loop is CASSRGLAENTGELFF. The CDR3 DNA is TGCGCCAGCAGCCGGGGACTAGCGGAGAACACCGGGGAGCTGTTTTTT.

The V call is TRBV5-1, the J call TRBJ2-1; 14 nucleotides align to TRBD2. Trimming cost V 2 bases and J 7 bases; bases outside gene matches: 8. CDR3 length equals 17 residues. Germline-derived CDR1 and CDR2 are SGHRS and YFSETQ. CDR3 residues: CASSLRTSGRTGNEQFF. The CDR3 nucleotides read TGCGCCAGCAGCTTACGGACTAGCGGGAGGACAGGAAATGAGCAGTTCTTC. Complete variable domain (other parts from reference TRBV5-1 and TRBJ2-1): KAGVTQTPRYLIKTRGQQVTLSCSPISGHRSVSWYQQTPGQGLQFLFEYFSETQRNKGNFPGRFSGRQFSNSRSEMNVSTLELGDSALYLCASSLRTSGRTGNEQFFGPGTRLTVL.

This chain connects TRBV7-2 to TRBJ1-3, with D perhaps matching TRBD1 (5 bases). The CDR3 contains 17 residues. V was clipped by 2 bases and J by 4 bases, with 18 bases between them. Looked up from germline, CDR1 is SGHTA and CDR2 is FQGNSA. The CDR3 here is CASSLFPPGREGNTIYF. The CDR3, as DNA: TGTGCCAGCAGCTTATTCCCGCCAGGGAGGGAGGGAAACACCATATATTTT.

Concerning this clone itself: The junction departs from germline at one end; a sequencing error may be responsible. The same CDR3 is also encoded by other DNA sequences in this sample. This chain uses TRBV18 with TRBJ1-1, with TRBD1 matching over 7 bases. The CDR3 is 16 amino acids. The germline V gene has CDR1 KGHSH and CDR2 LQKENI. The CDR3, as DNA: TGTGCCAGCTCACCTTCAGGACAGGTGGGGAACACTGAGGCTTTCTTT. Translation: CASSPSGQVGNTEAFF.

The chain carries TRBV18 and TRBJ2-5; D is possibly TRBD1 (6 bases). Germline V gene lookup returns CDR1 KGHSH and CDR2 LQKENI. V lost 3 bases, J lost 3 bases, and 8 bases lay in between. CDR3 length equals 13 residues. The CDR3 loop is CASSPGTKETQYF. The CDR3 coding sequence is TGTGCCAGCTCACCGGGGACAAAAGAGACCCAGTACTTC.

The gene calls are TRBV30 and TRBJ2-3; TRBD1 agrees at 10 bases. The trim removed 8 bases at V and 5 bases at J, leaving 10 bases unmatched. CDR1 is GTSNPN, CDR2 SVGIG, per germline (reference sequence). The CDR3 consists of 14 residues. CDR3 in DNA: TGTGCCCGACGCGGGACAGGGGCACAAGATACGCAGTATTTT. Protein sequence: CARRGTGAQDTQYF.

The chain uses TRBV7-8 and TRBJ2-5, with 11 bases matching TRBD2. Germline-derived CDR1 and CDR2 are SGHVS and FQNEAQ. V lost 2 bases and J lost 5; bases outside the gene matches: 16. The CDR3 runs 19 residues. This CDR3 is CASSLRGSGREGPRETQYF. Written as DNA, the CDR3 is TGTGCCAGCAGCTTACGCGGTAGCGGGAGGGAGGGGCCCCGGGAGACCCAGTACTTC.

A few counts support this clone. This chain links TRBV6-6 with TRBJ2-7; TRBD1 matches at 7 bases. Germline-derived CDR1 and CDR2 are MNHNY and SVGAGI (reference sequence). The CDR3 sequence is 13 residues long. The J segment lost 5 bases and the V segment lost 4 bases, leaving 5 bases of the junction unmatched. The CDR3 loop reads CASSSQGKNEQYF. CDR3 bases: TGTGCCAGCAGTTCACAGGGGAAGAACGAGCAGTACTTC.

V usage is TRBV7-2 and J usage is TRBJ2-1; 8 bases are shared with TRBD2. V shed 5 bases and J 5 bases; nucleotides not matched to a gene: 5. Germline V gene lookup returns CDR1 SGHTA and CDR2 FQGNSA. The CDR3 spans 14 residues. The CDR3 protein is CASSGGRGDNEQFF. CDR3 nucleotides: TGTGCCAGCAGCGGGGGGCGGGGGGACAATGAGCAGTTCTTC.

The chain employs TRBV4-2 and TRBJ1-2, with D unresolved. From germline, CDR1 is LGHNA and CDR2 YNFKEQ. V lost 2 bases to trimming and J lost 8 bases, with 6 bases between them. The CDR3 contains 11 residues. The CDR3 DNA is TGTGCCAGCAGCCAACGAGAGGGCTACACCTTC. Amino acid sequence: CASSQREGYTF.

CDR3 coding DNA: TGCAGCGTTCTTCCCGGGACAGGGAGGTACGAGCAGTACTTC. Encoded protein: CSVLPGTGRYEQYF. The chain carries TRBV29-1 and TRBJ2-7, with 9 positions matching TRBD1. Looked up from germline, CDR1 is SQVTM and CDR2 is ANQGSEA. The CDR3 has 14 residues. V dropped 5 bases and J dropped 4; count of bases not matched to a gene: 9.

CDR3 nucleotides: TGTGCCAGTACCCATAGCGGGAGGCTAGGGGAGACCCAGTACTTC. Translating it yields CASTHSGRLGETQYF. V and J are TRBV6-5 and TRBJ2-5, with TRBD2 matching over 10 bases. The CDR3 totals 15 residues. The junction had 12 bases not matched to a gene; V was cut back by 9 bases and J by 5 bases. Germline V gene sequence: CDR1 MNHEY, CDR2 SVGAGI.